This TCR beta chain was sequenced in a study of OX40 agonist ivuxolimab in advanced cancers. With regard to the full study: Ivuxolimab, which targeted the costimulatory receptor OX40 (CD134), was an agonistic, fully human IgG2 monoclonal antibody. Intravenous ivuxolimab was administered to patients every 2 weeks at six dose levels: 0.01, 0.1, 0.3, 1.5, 3 and 10 mg/kg. Among the 52 dose-escalation patients, around 20 had hepatocellular carcinoma, 15 melanoma, 9 renal cell carcinoma and 9 head and neck cancer. In the dose-escalation cohort, approximately 80% of patients were male, and the mean age was 60 years with a range of roughly 20 to 79. Prior anti-PD-1, anti-PD-L1 or anti-CTLA-4 therapy was permitted, and 30% to 45% of dose-escalation patients had received checkpoint inhibitors. Partial responses were achieved by three dose-escalation patients, of whom one had hepatocellular carcinoma and two had cutaneous melanoma. The purpose of peripheral TCRbeta sequencing was to test whether ivuxolimab changed TCR sequence diversity and led to clonal T-cell expansion. The paper covers the monotherapy dose-escalation part of the phase I ivuxolimab trial, which included N = 52 patients. What the work shows at the level of the full study, not this receptor alone: In partial responders in the 0.1-3.0 mg/kg groups, normalized peripheral clonal expansion was found to be among the lowest, especially among CD8+ T cells. After ivuxolimab, CD8+ T cells had more expanded clones than CD4+ T cells on average. Low levels of normalized T-cell clonal expansion were also seen in some patients who did not respond. The antigen specificity of the clonally expanded peripheral T cells was not determined. At doses of 0.1 to 3.0 mg/kg, clonal expansion of both CD4+ and CD8+ blood T cells was observed from baseline to week 6.

Details on this clone: It lacks a known antigen. No clone much larger than this one lies a single base away; base qualities are absent.

Trimming leaves V shorter by 3 bases and J shorter by 8 bases, with the junction holding 13 bases beyond the gene matches. Looking up the germline V gene yields CDR1 SGDLS and CDR2 YYNGEE. CDR3 length: 16 amino acids, cysteine to phenylalanine. Only the CDR3 portion is preserved as DNA: 48 bases, with reading frame beginning at the first base. To sequence the TCRbeta CDR3 region, genomic DNA was isolated from the sorted cells. The immunoSEQ Assay was used to sequence the TCRbeta CDR3 regions. Not all clones reach the TCRdb copy of this immuneACCESS table, which keeps in-frame sequences only. Checked studies attribute under half of the gap to unresolved V genes and leave the rest unexplained. For this sample there are 30,000 to 35,000 clones; roughly 89% appear just once. About 35% of the sample is in the top ten clones. The trial excluded patients who had a history of autoimmune disease or who were on systemic immunosuppression. Peripheral blood for TCR sequencing was collected from all dose cohorts at baseline, on cycle 4 day 1, and on cycle 7 day 1. Samples came from an open-label, multicenter, first-in-human phase I dose-escalation trial of ivuxolimab. Adults with locally advanced or metastatic head and neck squamous cell, hepatocellular, melanoma or renal cell carcinoma were enrolled in the trial. Before TCR sequencing, CD4+ and CD8+ T cells were separately sorted from peripheral blood.

The sample consisted of CD4+ or CD8+ T cells sorted from blood, taken in a trial of the OX40 agonist ivuxolimab. The V and J segments used are TRBV9 and TRBJ1-4; 7 middle bases align to TRBD1. This sequence was found in an adult with an advanced solid tumor such as melanoma, head and neck, liver or kidney cancer. The DNA sequence is given as TGTGCCAGCAGCGCCACCCGAGGGGGCTGGGAGGAAAAACTGTTTTTT. It translates to CASSATRGGWEEKLFF.